The clone carrying this T cell receptor beta chain was seen ten or more times. Its antigen is unidentified. This entry belongs to a study of breast tumors, draining lymph nodes, adjacent tissues. Study-wide results and limits: Luminal-like breast cancer showed significantly higher tumor–nontumor repertoire similarity than basal-like. Tumor repertoires ranked between lymph nodes and nontumor tissue in diversity, with V and J gene preferences. The data were judged consistent with most tumor T cells coming from lymph node and expanding in tumor.

TCRdb reprocessed the multiplex PCR reads via MiXCR and lists one record per CDR3 protein. The table has around 130,000 distinct CDR3 sequences, around 20% seen once. Germline V gene sequence: CDR1 SGHTA, CDR2 FQGNSA. V lost 5 bases and J lost 3, with 23 bases in between. The CDR3 covers 17 residues. Axillary draining lymph nodes of breast cancer patients supplied the node samples. The specimen was axillary lymph node tissue. This receptor was taken from a female donor with breast cancer. Some clones in this sample may be carry-over from other donors' samples. The chain couples TRBV7-2 to TRBJ2-7; D is possibly TRBD1 (5 bases). CDR3 sequence (DNA): TGTGCCAGCAGCCTAACCGGGTCAGGGCCCCCCTACTACGAGCAGTACTTC. Translation: CASSLTGSGPPYYEQYF.